These 2 T cell receptor beta chains were sequenced from one sample in a study of blood T cell repertoires in COVID-19. Data came from immunoSEQ multiplex PCR; TCRdb stores just in-frame clones and leaves some out. The sample yields about 170,000 clones, 79% seen once. Sequencing input: PBMCs or T cells enriched from blood (not recorded which). The receptors derive from a woman between 65 and 79 years old in a cohort exposed to, infected with or recovered from COVID-19 (not recorded which).

Ten or more counts support this clone. The identical CDR3 is also encoded by other nucleotide sequences in the sample. This chain uses TRBV9 with TRBJ1-5; 8 positions match TRBD1. This CDR3 region has 14 residues. Per germline, CDR1 SGDLS and CDR2 YYNGEE. V lost 2 bases, J lost 5 bases, and 3 bases stayed unmatched. In nucleotides, the CDR3 is TGTGCCAGCAGCGTCGGACAGGGAGATCAGCCCCAGCATTTT. The encoded protein is CASSVGQGDQPQHF.

V usage is TRBV19 and J usage is TRBJ1-1; D is ambiguous. V lost 7 bases and J 2 bases, leaving 17 bases between the germline ends. The CDR3 length is 15 residues. CDR1 and CDR2 (germline): LNHDA, SQIVND (reference sequence). Here the CDR3 reads CASTPRRGANTEAFF. In nucleotides, the CDR3 is TGTGCCAGTACTCCGAGGAGAGGTGCTAACACTGAAGCTTTCTTT.